A selection of T cell receptor beta chains follows, all from one sample in a study of blood T cells in healthy people across ages. TCRdb reprocessed the 5' RACE reads with MiXCR, giving one entry per CDR3 protein. This table holds 600,000 to 1,000,000 distinct CDR3 sequences, 55% to 70% found once. Sequencing input: blood. The receptors originated from a man aged 25 to 45 in good health. Each CDR3 is given with its conserved first and last residue. Each record gives: D gene, J gene, clone size, V gene, CDR3 DNA, CDR3 protein. The D gene is left open where the match is weak. Size is omitted from some rows. Given values are once, few, many or a class for expanded clones.

D gene: TRBD1; J gene: TRBJ2-7; clone size: -; V gene: TRBV9; CDR3 DNA: TGTGCCAGCAGCGCAACCGGGACAGGGGCATACGAGCAGTACTTC; CDR3 protein: CASSATGTGAYEQYF
D gene: TRBD1; J gene: TRBJ2-1; clone size: -; V gene: TRBV2; CDR3 DNA: TGTGCCAGCAGGCAACAGGGGGCCGGGAATGAGCAGTTCTTC; CDR3 protein: CASRQQGAGNEQFF
D gene: -; J gene: TRBJ2-7; clone size: once; V gene: TRBV6-2/TRBV6-3; CDR3 DNA: TGTGCCAGCAGAAGACAGGTGGGCTACGAGCAGTACTTC; CDR3 protein: CASRRQVGYEQYF
D gene: -; J gene: TRBJ2-1; clone size: -; V gene: TRBV25-1; CDR3 DNA: TGTGCCAGCAGTGAATCCGGCGGATACGGGCAGTTCTTC; CDR3 protein: CASSESGGYGQFF
D gene: -; J gene: TRBJ2-5; clone size: -; V gene: TRBV20-1; CDR3 DNA: TGCAGTGCTGGGCCTTCTGGGAGGGAGACCCAGTACTTC; CDR3 protein: CSAGPSGRETQYF
D gene: -; J gene: TRBJ1-1; clone size: -; V gene: TRBV7-2; CDR3 DNA: TGTGCCAGCAGTCGAGGGGGGGCGGGCACTGAAGCTTTCTTT; CDR3 protein: CASSRGGAGTEAFF
D gene: -; J gene: TRBJ2-5; clone size: few; V gene: TRBV10-3; CDR3 DNA: TGTGCCATCAGTGACCGGGTCGGGCAGGTCGGGGAGACCCAGTACTTC; CDR3 protein: CAISDRVGQVGETQYF
D gene: -; J gene: TRBJ1-1; clone size: once; V gene: TRBV3-1; CDR3 DNA: TGTGCCAGCAGCCACCTGGGACGGCGGGGCACTGAAGCTTTCTTT; CDR3 protein: CASSHLGRRGTEAFF
D gene: TRBD1; J gene: TRBJ2-7; clone size: few; V gene: TRBV11-2; CDR3 DNA: TGTGCCAGCAGCTACGGACAGGGGACGATGTACGAGCAGTACTTC; CDR3 protein: CASSYGQGTMYEQYF
D gene: -; J gene: TRBJ1-2; clone size: many; V gene: TRBV6-5; CDR3 DNA: TGTGCCAGCAGCTCTAGCTATGGCTACACCTTC; CDR3 protein: CASSSSYGYTF
D gene: TRBD2; J gene: TRBJ2-1; clone size: few; V gene: TRBV20-1; CDR3 DNA: TGCAGTGGCTTGGTTAGGGAGGGCAATTTTAGGGAGCAGTTCTTC; CDR3 protein: CSGLVREGNFREQFF
D gene: -; J gene: TRBJ2-1; clone size: few; V gene: TRBV20-1; CDR3 DNA: TGCAGTGCTAGAGATCCCGGGTTCAATGAGCAGTTCTTC; CDR3 protein: CSARDPGFNEQFF
D gene: -; J gene: TRBJ1-1; clone size: -; V gene: TRBV6-1; CDR3 DNA: TGTGCCAGCAGTGAAGAGCCTTACCCGAACACTGAAGCTTTCTTT; CDR3 protein: CASSEEPYPNTEAFF
D gene: -; J gene: TRBJ2-1; clone size: -; V gene: TRBV7-2; CDR3 DNA: TGTGCCAGCAGATGGGGGTATGAGCAGTTCTTC; CDR3 protein: CASRWGYEQFF
D gene: -; J gene: TRBJ2-7; clone size: -; V gene: TRBV27; CDR3 DNA: TGTGCCAGCAGCACCCGGTTAGGTGGCGAGCAGTACTTC; CDR3 protein: CASSTRLGGEQYF
D gene: -; J gene: TRBJ2-1; clone size: -; V gene: TRBV4-2; CDR3 DNA: TGTGCCAGCAGCCGAGCATTCGACAGCCCCAATGAGCAGTTCTTC; CDR3 protein: CASSRAFDSPNEQFF
D gene: -; J gene: TRBJ2-1; clone size: -; V gene: TRBV20-1; CDR3 DNA: TGCAGTGCTAGAGACCTGAGGGCCTACAATGAGCAGTTCTTC; CDR3 protein: CSARDLRAYNEQFF
D gene: TRBD1; J gene: TRBJ1-2; clone size: -; V gene: TRBV7-2; CDR3 DNA: TGTGCCAGCAGCGGTGGGACAGGGCGTTTCTACACCTTC; CDR3 protein: CASSGGTGRFYTF
D gene: TRBD2; J gene: TRBJ2-7; clone size: -; V gene: TRBV29-1; CDR3 DNA: TGCAGCGTCCGAGGACTAGCGGGAGGGCGAGAGCAGTACTTC; CDR3 protein: CSVRGLAGGREQYF
D gene: -; J gene: TRBJ1-2; clone size: few; V gene: TRBV6-6; CDR3 DNA: TGTGCCAGCAGTTACTCAGACATCCATAACTATGGCTACACCTTC; CDR3 protein: CASSYSDIHNYGYTF
D gene: -; J gene: TRBJ1-5; clone size: -; V gene: TRBV29-1; CDR3 DNA: TGCAGCGTTGGGGCAGGGACGCAGCCCCAGCATTTT; CDR3 protein: CSVGAGTQPQHF
D gene: TRBD2; J gene: TRBJ2-2; clone size: -; V gene: TRBV6-1; CDR3 DNA: TGTGCCAGCCAGAGACTAGCGGCCTACACCGGGGAGCTGTTTTTT; CDR3 protein: CASQRLAAYTGELFF
D gene: TRBD1; J gene: TRBJ2-5; clone size: few; V gene: TRBV4-3; CDR3 DNA: TGCGCCAGCAGCCAGAACCCAGGGGGTGAGACCCAGTACTTC; CDR3 protein: CASSQNPGGETQYF
D gene: -; J gene: TRBJ2-1; clone size: -; V gene: TRBV6-1; CDR3 DNA: TGTGCCAGCAGAACGGACAGACCTGAGCAGTTCTTC; CDR3 protein: CASRTDRPEQFF
D gene: TRBD1; J gene: TRBJ2-7; clone size: -; V gene: TRBV6-1; CDR3 DNA: TGTGCCAGCAGCCAGACAGGGGCGGTCCCCCTCTACTACGAGCAGTACTTC; CDR3 protein: CASSQTGAVPLYYEQYF
D gene: -; J gene: TRBJ2-7; clone size: -; V gene: TRBV7-2; CDR3 DNA: TGTGCCAGCAGCTTCTATGGCAGATCGGCCGAGCAGTACTTC; CDR3 protein: CASSFYGRSAEQYF
D gene: -; J gene: TRBJ2-6; clone size: -; V gene: TRBV4-2; CDR3 DNA: TGTGCCAGCAGCGGACAGCGCGACTCTGGGGCCAACGTCCTGACTTTC; CDR3 protein: CASSGQRDSGANVLTF
D gene: -; J gene: TRBJ2-6; clone size: -; V gene: TRBV7-2; CDR3 DNA: TGTGCCAGCAGCTTAGGAACAGAGTCTGGGGCCAACGTCCTGACTTTC; CDR3 protein: CASSLGTESGANVLTF
D gene: -; J gene: TRBJ2-7; clone size: -; V gene: TRBV20-1; CDR3 DNA: TGCAGTGCTAGCTTGGGATCCCCCTACGAGCAGTACTTC; CDR3 protein: CSASLGSPYEQYF
D gene: -; J gene: TRBJ2-1; clone size: -; V gene: TRBV6-5; CDR3 DNA: TGTGCCAGCAGTTATGGAGGAGGACTGGGTGAGCAGTTCTTC; CDR3 protein: CASSYGGGLGEQFF
D gene: -; J gene: TRBJ1-2; clone size: -; V gene: TRBV20-1; CDR3 DNA: TGCAGTGCAACAATCAGTTTATCTTCGTCGGGCTACACCTTC; CDR3 protein: CSATISLSSSGYTF
D gene: -; J gene: TRBJ1-4; clone size: few; V gene: TRBV4-2; CDR3 DNA: TGTGCCAGCAGCCAAGGCCCCCGCAGGGAAACTAATGAAAAACTGTTTTTT; CDR3 protein: CASSQGPRRETNEKLFF
D gene: -; J gene: TRBJ2-1; clone size: few; V gene: TRBV11-2; CDR3 DNA: TGTGCCAGCAGCGAACAGCGGTCTGAGCAGTTCTTC; CDR3 protein: CASSEQRSEQFF
D gene: -; J gene: TRBJ1-2; clone size: -; V gene: TRBV29-1; CDR3 DNA: TGCCGCCTAGATGAAGACTATGGCTACACCTTC; CDR3 protein: CRLDEDYGYTF
D gene: -; J gene: TRBJ1-2; clone size: -; V gene: TRBV7-2; CDR3 DNA: TGTGCCAGCAGCCCACGGTTTTTCTATGGCTACACCTTC; CDR3 protein: CASSPRFFYGYTF
D gene: -; J gene: TRBJ2-7; clone size: few; V gene: TRBV6-1; CDR3 DNA: TGTGCCAGCAGTGAAGTTCCTCTAACCGGCGAGCAGTACTTC; CDR3 protein: CASSEVPLTGEQYF
D gene: TRBD1; J gene: TRBJ2-7; clone size: few; V gene: TRBV4-3; CDR3 DNA: TGCGCCAGCAGCCAAGAAGGGACAGGGGGTCCCTACGAGCAGTACTTC; CDR3 protein: CASSQEGTGGPYEQYF
D gene: -; J gene: TRBJ2-5; clone size: few; V gene: TRBV5-1; CDR3 DNA: TGCGCCAGCAGCACGGTTGGGGGTGAGACCCAGTACTTC; CDR3 protein: CASSTVGGETQYF
D gene: -; J gene: TRBJ2-1; clone size: -; V gene: TRBV20-1; CDR3 DNA: TGCAGTGCTGGTTTGGGGTCCGCCTACAATGAGCAGTTCTTC; CDR3 protein: CSAGLGSAYNEQFF
D gene: TRBD1; J gene: TRBJ1-2; clone size: once; V gene: TRBV10-3; CDR3 DNA: TGTGCCATTGACAGGGACTATGGCTACACCTTC; CDR3 protein: CAIDRDYGYTF